The TCR beta chain described here comes from a study of blood T cells in healthy people across ages (dated by TCRdb to 2014 to 2015). Describing the broader study: Template switching captured roughly one uniquely barcoded TCR beta cDNA molecule per two T cells in model experiments. To track age-related changes in TCR beta repertoire diversity, the study relied on deep sequencing normalized with unique cDNA molecular identifiers. The donors were divided into four age groups: young (average around 15 years), middle-aged (about 40), aged (around 59) and long-lived (about 90). To avoid experimental bias, donors of different ages were spread randomly across the sequencing lanes. Using the same blood draw, the study looked at two additional independent replicas of 1 million unique cDNA reads for two donors, one aged 18 to 29 and the other aged 80 or older. The investigation overall reported the following: Because the CMV infection status of the donors was unknown, age-related changes in expanded clonotypes may potentially have been confounded. Observed TCR beta diversity correlated strongly with the percentage of naive T cells measured by flow cytometry. As age increased, observed TCR beta diversity per million T cells dropped in a roughly linear way, and a significant reduction was already evident by age 40. Since profiling was done on bulk unsorted PBMCs, naive and antigen-experienced compartments could not be conclusively compared. Compared with the aged group, the long-lived group had more naive CD4+ T cells, fewer expanded clones and increased TCR diversity, a pattern suggesting age selection. Total diversity estimates from one million sequenced T cells were considered lower bounds and underestimates.

Donors were about 36 systemically healthy Caucasian individuals from Russia aged roughly 6 to 100 years. Approximately 9.3 milliliters of peripheral blood were collected from each donor into EDTA-treated Vacutainer tubes. Ficoll-Paque density-gradient centrifugation was used to isolate PBMCs, with at least 6 million per sample. Total RNA, at least 5 micrograms per sample, was extracted from PBMCs with Trizol reagent. For every donor, an aliquot of PBMCs went through flow cytometry to measure the percentages of naive CD45RAhigh/CD27high T cells. With regard to this clonotype: Its antigen is unknown. Base qualities are not recorded, but no much larger clone differs from it by a single base.

The library was produced with 5' RACE. Sequenced using an Illumina HiSeq 2500. The second PCR ran for roughly 6 to 11 cycles and used a J-beta primer mix along with a sample-barcoded 5' primer. A unique molecular identifier was introduced onto each TCR beta cDNA molecule by a template-switch 5' adaptor carrying 12 random nucleotides. At least 2.5 million CDR3-containing paired-end reads were obtained from each sample. First-strand cDNA was synthesized from all RNA with the Mint cDNA synthesis kit, primed by a TRBC-specific oligonucleotide. Following uracil-DNA glycosylase treatment, all cDNA underwent a first 18-cycle PCR with the universal primers M1SS and BC2_uni_R. Per the original workflow: For normalization, 1 million high-quality reads, each with a distinct molecular identifier, were randomly selected from each sample. Reads sharing molecular identifiers were discarded rather than binned into consensus sequences. MiTCR, run with a Q25 quality threshold and the strictest error-elimination algorithm, handled CDR3 identification, clonotype clustering and error correction. A nonparametric unseen species model with Euler transformation was used to estimate a lower bound on total TCR beta diversity. TCRdb reanalyzed the raw reads on its own, using fastp at Q25 for trimming and MiXCR for clone calling, and kept in-frame beta chains. Rows with one shared CDR3 protein collapse into an entry with the most common genes and DNA. TCRdb's processing, not the authors', yielded these V and J calls. The table for this sample lists 790,000 or so distinct CDR3 sequences; around three fifths of them were counted only once. Together, the top ten hold approximately 24% of the sample.

The CDR3 starts with the cysteine, ends with the phenylalanine, and has 15 residues. CDR3 DNA only is kept here, 45 bases in frame from base 1. The V end gives up 3 bases and the J end 5 bases, leaving 10 bases in the junction not matched to a gene. Sample: blood. The sequence came from a man between 40 and 49 years old in good health. The V and J segments used are TRBV12-3 or TRBV12-4 and TRBJ2-7; 7 bases in the middle match TRBD1. The nucleotide sequence is TGTGCCAGCAGTTTTTTTTGGGACAGATCCCACGAGCAGTACTTC. This yields the protein CASSFFWDRSHEQYF.